Below are 30 T cell receptor beta chains sequenced from a single sample in a study of beta chain features in type 1 diabetes. Reverse transcribing all isolated RNA meant expressed TCRB transcripts were sequenced. Method: immunoSEQ multiplex PCR; TCRdb's copy keeps in-frame clones and lacks some. This table holds 200,000 to 250,000 clones, roughly 70% found once. What was sequenced was naive CD4+ T cells from blood. The source of these receptors is a man aged 25 to 40 in good health.

The V call is TRBV9, the J call TRBJ2-4, with D perhaps TRBD1 (5 bases). Germline values: CDR1 SGDLS, CDR2 YYNGEE. This CDR3 has 14 residues. The V gene lost 0 bases and the J gene lost 9 bases, with 13 bases spanning the gap. Written as DNA, the CDR3 is TGTGCCAGCAGCGTAGAGGATCCAGGGATCATTCAGTACTTC. Translation gives CASSVEDPGIIQYF.

V is TRBV6-5 and J is TRBJ2-7, with 8 bases lining up with TRBD1. Germline V gene data show CDR1 as MNHEY and CDR2 as SVGAGI. The CDR3 runs 13 residues. V lost 5 bases to trimming and J lost 5 bases; unmatched junction nucleotides: 5. CDR3 protein: CASSRTGSHEQYF. The CDR3 DNA sequence: TGTGCCAGCAGTAGGACAGGGAGCCACGAGCAGTACTTC.

The DNA of the CDR3 is TGTGCCAGCAGCCCTGGACAGTTAGAGTCACCCCTCCACTTT. Encoded protein: CASSPGQLESPLHF. This rearrangement joins TRBV25-1 to TRBJ1-6; a possible D gene is TRBD1 (6 bases). The germline V gene has CDR1 MGHDK and CDR2 SYGVNS. V shed 6 bases and J shed 10 bases, with 16 bases lying between them. The CDR3 is 14 residues long.

The rearrangement links TRBV29-1 to TRBJ1-3; the D is unclear. From germline, CDR1 is SQVTM and CDR2 ANQGSEA. This CDR3 is built from 13 residues. V was trimmed by 4 bases and J by 0 bases, leaving 7 bases between them. The CDR3 nucleotides are TGCAGCGTTGGGTATAGCTCTGGAAACACCATATATTTT. The encoded protein is CSVGYSSGNTIYF.

This clone was detected only once. This sequence joins TRBV7-9 and TRBJ1-1, with 7 positions matching TRBD1. This CDR3 is built from 15 residues. V was pared by 1 base and J by 1 base, with 3 bases of the junction left unmatched. From germline, CDR1 is SEHNR and CDR2 FQNEAQ (reference sequence). The chain's CDR3 is CASSLGTGSNTEAFF. The CDR3 region has the DNA TGTGCCAGCAGCTTAGGGACAGGATCGAACACTGAAGCTTTCTTT.

This clone was seen only a few times. The rearrangement uses TRBV10-3 and TRBJ2-1; D is possibly TRBD1 (6 bases). Trimming removed 6 bases from V and 4 bases from J, with 13 bases in between. The CDR3 runs 14 residues. Germline V lookup: CDR1 ENHRY, CDR2 SYGVKD. The CDR3 DNA is TGTGCCATCAGCGCCGGGACAAAATACAATGAGCAGTTCTTC. Translated: CAISAGTKYNEQFF.

This clone was counted a single time. The V gene is TRBV7-2, the J gene TRBJ2-7, with TRBD2 matching over 7 bases. The V gene's germline CDR1 is SGHTA and CDR2 FQGNSA. After removal of 6 bases from V and 3 bases from J, the junction contained 8 bases not matched to a gene. The CDR3 runs to 14 residues. In DNA, the CDR3 is TGTGCCAGCAGTTTTGCGGGAGCCATCTACGAGCAGTACTTC. Protein sequence: CASSFAGAIYEQYF.

This clone turned up a few times. The chain recombines TRBV29-1 with TRBJ2-7, with TRBD2 identical over 7 bases. V shed 7 bases, J shed 5 bases, and the junction held 8 bases outside the gene matches. The CDR3 consists of 12 residues. CDR1 is SQVTM, CDR2 ANQGSEA, per germline. This chain's CDR3 is CSARTSPHEQYF. The DNA of the CDR3 is TGCAGCGCCAGGACTAGTCCCCACGAGCAGTACTTC.

The V and J genes are TRBV7-2 and TRBJ2-7; 9 positions agree with TRBD1. Trimming took 1 base from V and 5 from J; bases not matched to a gene: 6. Germline V gives CDR1 SGHTA, CDR2 FQGNSA. The length of the CDR3 is 15 residues. CDR3: CASSLEGQGLNEQYF. The DNA for the CDR3 is TGTGCCAGCAGCTTAGAGGGACAGGGACTCAACGAGCAGTACTTC.

This sequence joins TRBV29-1 and TRBJ1-2; D is unresolved. V was pared by 1 base and J by 0 bases, with 9 bases between. The CDR3 has 14 amino acids. Germline CDR1 and CDR2: SQVTM and ANQGSEA. CDR3: CSVEGRLTNYGYTF. The CDR3 DNA follows: TGCAGCGTTGAAGGACGGCTAACTAACTATGGCTACACCTTC.

The gene calls are TRBV4-2 and TRBJ1-2; D ambiguous. Trimming pared 5 bases from V and 5 bases from J, leaving 15 bases between. The CDR3 is 14 amino acids. Germline CDR1 LGHNA, CDR2 YNFKEQ. CDR3 coding DNA: TGTGCCAGCAGCGCAACGGGAAGGGCATATGGCTACACCTTC. This codes for CASSATGRAYGYTF.

This chain links TRBV29-1 with TRBJ2-1; D is perhaps TRBD1 or TRBD2 (5 bases each). This CDR3 region has 11 residues. V lost 8 bases and J lost 7, with 12 bases in between. CDR1 and CDR2 from the germline V gene are SQVTM and ANQGSEA. CDR3 nucleotide sequence: TGCAGCCGTTCGTGGGGGAATGAGCAGTTCTTC. Protein sequence: CSRSWGNEQFF.

This chain connects TRBV6-1 to TRBJ2-3; D not resolved. With 8 bases removed from V and 0 bases from J, the gap between germline ends came to 12 bases. This CDR3 comprises 14 residues. In germline, CDR1 is MNHNS, CDR2 SASEGT. CDR3: CASLQGSSTDTQYF. The CDR3 coding sequence is TGTGCCAGCCTCCAAGGGTCCAGCACAGATACGCAGTATTTT.

The sample holds a few counts of this clone. Here the CDR3 reads CASSFQAPLYF. In DNA, the CDR3 is TGTGCCAGCAGCTTTCAAGCCCCTCTGTACTTC. The chain couples TRBV7-2 to TRBJ2-7, with D hard to call. Germline CDR1 and CDR2: SGHTA and FQGNSA. CDR3 length: 11 amino acids. V was pared by 3 bases and J by 12 bases, with 12 bases between.

The chain employs TRBV20-1 and TRBJ2-7; perhaps D is TRBD1 or TRBD2 (5 bases each). Germline V gene data show CDR1 as DFQATT and CDR2 as SNEGSKA (reference sequence). Trimming shortened V by 3 bases and J by 5 bases, and 8 bases separated the two germline ends. The CDR3 length is 11 residues. CDR3 sequence: CSASGAHEQYF. As DNA, the CDR3 is TGCAGTGCTAGCGGGGCCCACGAGCAGTACTTC.

The chain links TRBV6-5 to TRBJ1-2, with D maybe TRBD1 (6 bases). CDR1 and CDR2 (germline): MNHEY, SVGAGI. CDR3 size: 13 residues. V was clipped by 4 bases and J by 6 bases, with 12 bases between them. The CDR3 nucleotides read TGTGCCAGCAGTTCAACAGGGAGAAATGGCTACACCTTC. This codes for CASSSTGRNGYTF.

The rearrangement uses TRBV19 and TRBJ2-5; D may match TRBD1 or TRBD2 (5 bases each). Trimming left V 5 bases short and J 5 bases short, with 18 bases between. This CDR3 has 15 residues. Per the germline V gene, CDR1 is LNHDA and CDR2 is SQIVND (reference sequence). CDR3 nucleotides: TGTGCCAGTAGTTTCCCAGGGAGCCTTGCGGAGACCCAGTACTTC. Residues: CASSFPGSLAETQYF.

This clone occurred a few times. The chain carries TRBV5-4 and TRBJ2-3; weak D call: TRBD2 (6 bases). The ends were cut back, 4 bases at V and 5 bases at J, with 14 bases in the middle. The V gene's germline CDR1 is SGHNT and CDR2 YYREEE (reference sequence). The CDR3 totals 14 residues. As DNA, the CDR3 is TGTGCCAGCAGCGGCCGCGGGGCGCGAGATACGCAGTATTTT. Its protein is CASSGRGARDTQYF.

The chain carries TRBV7-2 and TRBJ1-1, with TRBD1 as a possible D gene (5 bases). The CDR3 totals 13 residues. Trimming shortened V by 1 base and J by 9 bases, and 12 bases separated the two germline ends. The germline gives CDR1 SGHTA, CDR2 FQGNSA. The CDR3 nucleotides are TGTGCCAGCAGCTTAGATCTCCTGGGGCAAGCTTTCTTT. It yields the protein CASSLDLLGQAFF.

This chain uses TRBV29-1 with TRBJ2-1; the D gene is possibly TRBD2 (6 bases). The V and J ends lost 5 bases and 4 bases respectively, with 12 bases between them. The CDR3 spans 13 residues. In germline, CDR1 is SQVTM, CDR2 ANQGSEA. In DNA, the CDR3 is TGCAGCGTTCGGGAGTTCGGTTACAATGAGCAGTTCTTC. It encodes CSVREFGYNEQFF.

The chain couples TRBV4-3 to TRBJ2-1; 14 positions agree with TRBD2. Per germline, CDR1 LGHNA and CDR2 YSLEER. V shed 8 bases, J shed 10 bases, and the junction held 13 bases outside the gene matches. The CDR3 runs 16 residues. The CDR3 loop reads CASGRTGTSGSREQFF. The DNA of the CDR3 is TGCGCCAGCGGAAGAACTGGGACTAGCGGGAGTAGGGAGCAGTTCTTC.

This chain uses TRBV28 with TRBJ2-1, with TRBD2 matching 10 bases. Germline CDR1 MDHEN, CDR2 SYDVKM. The J segment lost 5 bases and the V segment lost 6 bases, leaving 10 bases of the junction unmatched. This CDR3 region has 16 residues. In nucleotides, the CDR3 is TGTGCCAGCAGCATTCTAGCGGGGGTAAGGGACAATGAGCAGTTCTTC. This codes for CASSILAGVRDNEQFF.

The chain combines TRBV29-1 with TRBJ2-7, with TRBD1 matching over 10 bases. The trim removed 4 bases at V and 3 bases at J, leaving 6 bases unmatched. Per germline, CDR1 SQVTM and CDR2 ANQGSEA. The CDR3 runs to 14 residues. CDR3 sequence: CSVAGQGSNYEQYF. Written as DNA, the CDR3 is TGCAGCGTTGCGGGACAGGGGAGTAACTACGAGCAGTACTTC.

V usage is TRBV7-2 and J usage is TRBJ2-7; tentative D call: TRBD1 (5 bases). V lost 5 bases to trimming and J lost 6 bases, with 14 bases between them. CDR3 length equals 13 residues. In germline, CDR1 is SGHTA, CDR2 FQGNSA. The chain's CDR3 is CASSPRQGSEQYF. In DNA, the CDR3 is TGTGCCAGCAGCCCTCGCCAGGGATCCGAGCAGTACTTC.

This clone was counted a few times. The rearrangement joins TRBV15 to TRBJ1-5; a possible D gene is TRBD1 (6 bases). V lost 5 bases, J lost 3 bases, and 17 bases lay in between. Germline V gene lookup returns CDR1 LNHNV and CDR2 YYDKDF (reference sequence). This CDR3 has 16 residues. CDR3 protein: CATSRISGGHNQPQHF. The CDR3 bases are TGTGCCACCAGCCGTATAAGCGGGGGGCACAATCAGCCCCAGCATTTT.

CDR3 residues: CASSQDLRTGRPTDTQYF. The CDR3, as DNA: TGCGCCAGCAGCCAAGATCTTCGCACCGGGAGGCCCACAGATACGCAGTATTTT. This chain links TRBV4-3 with TRBJ2-3, with 7 positions matching TRBD2. Germline lookup yields CDR1 LGHNA and CDR2 YSLEER. The CDR3 has 18 residues. The J segment lost 2 bases and the V segment lost 0 bases, leaving 11 bases of the junction unmatched.

This clone came up a few times. The chain joins TRBV28 to TRBJ1-5, with TRBD1 matching 8 bases. The CDR3 runs 15 residues. Germline V gene lookup returns CDR1 MDHEN and CDR2 SYDVKM. Trimming at V came to 7 bases and at J to 5 bases, leaving 10 bases not matched to a gene. The CDR3 nucleotides read TGTGCCAGCAACTGGGCGACAGGGGTTCATCAGCCCCAGCATTTT. This encodes CASNWATGVHQPQHF.

The chain carries TRBV29-1 and TRBJ2-2; D is possibly TRBD1 or TRBD2 (5 bases each). In germline, CDR1 is SQVTM, CDR2 ANQGSEA. CDR3 length: 15 amino acids. V lost 7 bases to trimming and J lost 0 bases, with 15 bases between them. The DNA for the CDR3 is TGCAGCGCTGCTTACGGGACGGCGAACACCGGGGAGCTGTTTTTT. Its translation: CSAAYGTANTGELFF.

The chain joins TRBV25-1 to TRBJ2-2; a weak D match, TRBD2 (5 bases). Per germline, CDR1 MGHDK and CDR2 SYGVNS. Trimming left V 2 bases short and J 6 bases short, with 10 bases between. The CDR3 has 14 amino acids. CDR3 sequence (DNA): TGTGCCAGCAGTGAAAGGATGAGGGCCGGGGAGCTGTTTTTT. Translated, it gives CASSERMRAGELFF.

This chain links TRBV20-1 with TRBJ2-2; D is ambiguous. This CDR3 has 11 amino acids. Trimming pared 0 bases from V and 8 bases from J, leaving 4 bases between. Germline CDR1 reads DFQATT; CDR2 reads SNEGSKA (reference sequence). The CDR3 nucleotides are TGCAGTGCTAGAGATCGAGGGGAGCTGTTTTTT. This translates into CSARDRGELFF.